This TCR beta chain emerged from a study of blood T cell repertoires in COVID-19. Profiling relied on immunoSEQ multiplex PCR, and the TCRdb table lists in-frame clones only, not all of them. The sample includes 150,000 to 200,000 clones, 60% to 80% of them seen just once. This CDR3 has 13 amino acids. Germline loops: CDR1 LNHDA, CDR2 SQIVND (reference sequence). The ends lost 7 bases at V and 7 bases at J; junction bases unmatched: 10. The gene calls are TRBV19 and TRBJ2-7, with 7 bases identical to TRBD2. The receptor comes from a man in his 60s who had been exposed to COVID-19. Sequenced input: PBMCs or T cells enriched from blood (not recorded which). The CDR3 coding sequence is TGTGCCAGTAAATCCTGGGAGGGCCCTGAGCAGTACTTC. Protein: CASKSWEGPEQYF. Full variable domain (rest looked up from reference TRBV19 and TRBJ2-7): DGGITQSPKYLFRKEGQNVTLSCEQNLNHDAMYWYRQDPGQGLRLIYYSQIVNDFQKGDIAEGYSVSREKKESFPLTVTSAQKNPTAFYLCASKSWEGPEQYFGPGTRLTVT.